What follows are 9 T cell receptor beta chains derived from one specimen sequenced in a study of OX40 agonist ivuxolimab in advanced cancers. The assay was immunoSEQ multiplex PCR, and TCRdb's table has in-frame clones only and misses some. Counted here are about 73,000 clones, about 88% occurring once; the ten biggest clones make up 0.7% to 1%. Sequencing was performed on CD4+ or CD8+ T cells sorted from blood, taken in a trial of the OX40 agonist ivuxolimab. Receptor source: an adult with an advanced solid tumor such as melanoma, head and neck, liver or kidney cancer.

The chain employs TRBV21-1 and TRBJ1-4; TRBD1 was called by the table and not checked on the DNA. TRBV21-1 is labeled a pseudogene. This CDR3 spans 18 amino acids. CDR3 protein: CASSKVGRRNSSNEKLFF. The DNA of the CDR3 is TGTGCCAGCAGCAAAGTGGGCAGACGTAATTCGAGTAATGAAAAACTGTTTTTT.

The chain joins TRBV28 to TRBJ2-6, with 8 bases aligning to TRBD1. Unmatched junction bases numbered 7, after V lost 6 bases and J lost 6 bases. The CDR3 runs 15 residues. Germline-derived CDR1 and CDR2 are MDHEN and SYDVKM. DNA for the CDR3: TGTGCCAGCAGCCGCCGACAGGGGTTGGCCAACGTCCTGACTTTC. Protein: CASSRRQGLANVLTF.

The V call is TRBV30, the J call TRBJ1-1; D remains ambiguous. The CDR3 contains 13 residues. Germline lookup yields CDR1 GTSNPN and CDR2 SVGIG (reference sequence). Trimming took 0 bases from V and 1 from J, leaving 6 bases between them. CDR3: CAWSVRGNTEAFF. DNA for the CDR3: TGTGCCTGGAGTGTACGGGGGAACACTGAAGCTTTCTTT.

For this clone: Compared with germline, one end of the junction differs, possibly owing to a read error. The rearrangement uses TRBV7-8 and TRBJ1-5; D possibly corresponds to TRBD1 (6 bases). CDR3 size: 13 residues. Germline V gene data show CDR1 as SGHVS and CDR2 as FQNEAQ. The CDR3 DNA is TGTGCCAGCAGCCTAGCGGGGGCTCAGCCCCAGCATTTT. This gives the protein CASSLAGAQPQHF.

The chain employs TRBV21-1 and TRBJ1-5; the D call in the table, TRBD1, was not verified against the DNA. TRBV21-1 is reported as a pseudogene. CDR3 length: 17 residues. The CDR3 nucleotides are TGTGCCAGCAGCAAAGGTAGAGGGGACACCAGCAATCAGCCCCAGCATTTT. It is translated as CASSKGRGDTSNQPQHF.

The chain couples TRBV6-1 to TRBJ2-7; D might be TRBD2 (6 bases). Germline V gene data show CDR1 as MNHNS and CDR2 as SASEGT. This CDR3 is 13 amino acids long. V was clipped by 5 bases and J by 1 base, with 9 bases between them. The CDR3 spells CASSRDWSYEQYF. CDR3 nucleotides: TGTGCCAGCAGTCGGGACTGGTCCTACGAGCAGTACTTC.

The V gene is TRBV19, the J gene TRBJ1-2, with TRBD1 as a possible D gene (5 bases). Germline V lookup: CDR1 LNHDA, CDR2 SQIVND (reference sequence). The germline V and J ends were trimmed by 3 bases and 0 bases, with 11 bases remaining between them. The CDR3 contains 15 residues. CDR3: CASSIGQGPNYGYTF. The DNA for the CDR3 is TGTGCCAGTAGTATTGGGCAGGGCCCTAACTATGGCTACACCTTC.

This clone was detected only once. The chain employs TRBV7-9 and TRBJ2-7; 12 bases match TRBD1. The CDR3 covers 16 residues. Germline CDR1 reads SEHNR; CDR2 reads FQNEAQ (reference sequence). V lost 0 bases and J lost 7; bases outside the gene matches: 7. The CDR3 DNA sequence: TGTGCCAGCAGCTTAGCGGGCGGGACAGGGGGCGGTGAGCAGTACTTC. Amino acids: CASSLAGGTGGGEQYF.

The genes are TRBV21-1 and TRBJ1-5; TRBD1 reflects the table's D call only, with no check against the DNA. TRBV21-1 is an annotated pseudogene. This CDR3 has 16 residues. CDR3 DNA sequence: TGTGCCAGCAGCAAATCGCCGGACAGGAGCAATCAGCCCCAGCATTTT. It codes for CASSKSPDRSNQPQHF.